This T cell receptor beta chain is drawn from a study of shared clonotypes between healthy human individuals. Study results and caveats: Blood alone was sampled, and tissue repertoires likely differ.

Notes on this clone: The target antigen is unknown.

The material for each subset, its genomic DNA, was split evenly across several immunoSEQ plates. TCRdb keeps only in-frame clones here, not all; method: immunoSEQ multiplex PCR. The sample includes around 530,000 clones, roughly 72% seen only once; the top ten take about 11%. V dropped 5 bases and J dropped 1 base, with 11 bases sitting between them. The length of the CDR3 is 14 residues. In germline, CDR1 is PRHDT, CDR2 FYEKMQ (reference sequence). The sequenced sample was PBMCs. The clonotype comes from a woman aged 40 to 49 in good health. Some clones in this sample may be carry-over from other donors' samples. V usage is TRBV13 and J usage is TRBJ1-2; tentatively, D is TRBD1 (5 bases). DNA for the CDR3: TGTGCCAGCAGCCGACAGCCAGATAACTATGGCTACACCTTC. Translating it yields CASSRQPDNYGYTF.